This T cell receptor beta chain was documented in a study of OX40 agonist ivuxolimab in advanced cancers. Study at large: Every 2 weeks, ivuxolimab was infused into the patients intravenously at between 0.01 and 10 mg/kg.

Patients were ineligible given autoimmune disease history or systemic immunosuppression. Points on this clone: What it binds is not known.

V shed 5 bases and J shed 0 bases, with 8 bases lying between them. This CDR3 contains 14 residues. Per the germline V gene, CDR1 is LNHDA and CDR2 is SQIVND (reference sequence). Broader study findings: Both blood CD4+ and CD8+ T cells showed clonal growth by week 6 at 0.1 to 3.0 mg/kg. Fewer expanded clones were found on average in CD4+ than in CD8+ T cells.

Generated by immunoSEQ multiplex PCR, the TCRdb table keeps only in-frame clones and is missing some. This table holds approximately 61,000 clones, approximately 90% found once. V is TRBV19 and J is TRBJ1-5, with unresolved D. This sequence was found in an adult with an advanced solid tumor such as melanoma, head and neck, liver or kidney cancer. The sample was CD4+ or CD8+ T cells sorted from blood, taken in a trial of the OX40 agonist ivuxolimab. The CDR3 sequence is CASSVQSSNQPQHF. The CDR3, as DNA: TGTGCCAGTAGTGTACAGAGTAGCAATCAGCCCCAGCATTTT.